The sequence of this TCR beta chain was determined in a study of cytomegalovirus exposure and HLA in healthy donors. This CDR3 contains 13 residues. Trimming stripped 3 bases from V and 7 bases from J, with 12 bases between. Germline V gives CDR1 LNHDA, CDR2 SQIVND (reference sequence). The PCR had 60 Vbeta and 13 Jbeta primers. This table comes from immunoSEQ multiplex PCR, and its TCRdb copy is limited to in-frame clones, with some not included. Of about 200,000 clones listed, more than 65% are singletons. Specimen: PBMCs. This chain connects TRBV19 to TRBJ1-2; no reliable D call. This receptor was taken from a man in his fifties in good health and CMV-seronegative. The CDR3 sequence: CASSMTEVRGYTF. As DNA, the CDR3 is TGTGCCAGTAGTATGACGGAGGTTCGTGGCTACACCTTC. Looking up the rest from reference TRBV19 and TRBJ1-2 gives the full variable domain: DGGITQSPKYLFRKEGQNVTLSCEQNLNHDAMYWYRQDPGQGLRLIYYSQIVNDFQKGDIAEGYSVSREKKESFPLTVTSAQKNPTAFYLCASSMTEVRGYTFGSGTRLTVV.